This T cell receptor beta chain was recovered during a study of T-cell reconstitution after alpha-beta-depleted transplantation in children. CDR3 size: 19 residues. CDR1 is MDHEN and CDR2 is SYDVKM in the germline V gene. The V gene end was trimmed by 2 bases and the J gene end by 3 bases; junction bases not matched to a gene: 14. Preparation of the TCRbeta library used unique molecular identifiers. TCRdb re-called the PCR reads through MiXCR, storing one row per CDR3 protein. The table records around 500,000 distinct CDR3 sequences, roughly 23% of them present only once. This chain joins TRBV28 and TRBJ2-5; TRBD2 matches 11 bases. The specimen was PBMCs, mostly from graft donor cells, collected 360 days after TCRalphabeta/CD19-depleted stem cell transplant. The receptor's source is a boy younger than two who had a stem cell transplant for acute myeloid leukemia, so the T cells may come from the graft donor. Here the CDR3 DNA reads TGTGCCAGCAGTTTAGGGCTAGCGGGGGGCCCTCGGACGAAAGAGACCCAGTACTTC. Protein sequence: CASSLGLAGGPRTKETQYF.